A single sample is the source of the 18 T cell receptor beta chains below, sequenced in a study of T cell changes during pregnancy in multiple sclerosis. Assay: immunoSEQ multiplex PCR; the TCRdb copy retains only in-frame clones and omits some. The sample shows under 15,000 clones, 85% to 90% of them seen only once. Sequences were derived from CD8+ T cells from peripheral blood mononuclear cells, sampled in the second trimester of pregnancy. The receptors were gathered from a female donor in good health, enrolled as a control in a pregnancy study.

This chain uses TRBV11-2 with TRBJ1-2; 7 bases are shared with TRBD1. Per the germline V gene, CDR1 is SGHAT and CDR2 is FQNNGV. V lost 3 bases and J lost 3; bases outside the gene matches: 1. The CDR3 loop spans 13 amino acids. DNA for the CDR3: TGTGCCAGCAGCTTTCAGGGGGACTATGGCTACACCTTC. Its protein product is CASSFQGDYGYTF.

The V gene is TRBV6-5, the J gene TRBJ1-2, with a possible D match to TRBD1 (5 bases). This CDR3 contains 15 residues. CDR1 is MNHEY, CDR2 SVGAGI, per germline. V lost 6 bases to trimming and J lost 3 bases, with 17 bases between them. The CDR3 nucleotides read TGTGCCAGCAGACAGACAGATTTAGGGGACTATGGCTACACCTTC. Amino acid sequence: CASRQTDLGDYGYTF.

This rearrangement joins TRBV30 to TRBJ2-1, with 8 bases matching TRBD2. The V gene end was trimmed by 1 base and the J gene end by 6 bases; junction bases not matched to a gene: 11. The CDR3 spans 16 residues. Germline CDR1 and CDR2: GTSNPN and SVGIG (reference sequence). CDR3 sequence: CAWSDTGLVLINEQFF. The CDR3 nucleotides are TGTGCCTGGAGTGATACGGGACTAGTGTTGATCAATGAGCAGTTCTTC.

This clone appeared once. The chain couples TRBV6-1 to TRBJ2-5; tentatively, D is TRBD2 (5 bases). Trimming pared 2 bases from V and 5 bases from J, leaving 12 bases between. This CDR3 contains 14 residues. CDR1 and CDR2 (germline): MNHNS, SASEGT. CDR3 residues: CASSEWRSGETQYF. In nucleotides, the CDR3 is TGTGCCAGCAGTGAATGGAGGTCGGGGGAGACCCAGTACTTC.

The chain is built from TRBV13 and TRBJ2-3, with 8 bases matching TRBD1. The CDR3 length is 17 residues. The germline gives CDR1 PRHDT, CDR2 FYEKMQ (reference sequence). V was pared by 5 bases and J by 1 base, with 11 bases of the junction left unmatched. The CDR3 sequence: CASSGIPDRGGTDTQYF. CDR3 bases: TGTGCCAGCAGCGGGATACCTGACAGGGGAGGCACAGATACGCAGTATTTT.

The DNA of the CDR3 is TGTGCCAGCTTTGGGGGCAGCTACCATGGCTACACCTTC. This gives the protein CASFGGSYHGYTF. This chain joins TRBV27 and TRBJ1-2; possibly TRBD1 for D (6 bases). Trimming left V 8 bases short and J 6 bases short, with 16 bases between. This CDR3 has 13 residues. CDR1 is MNHEY, CDR2 SMNVEV, per germline (reference sequence).

V and J are TRBV2 and TRBJ2-4, with TRBD2 identical over 9 bases. The trim removed 1 base at V and 4 bases at J, leaving 8 bases unmatched. Germline V gives CDR1 SNHLY, CDR2 FYNNEI. This CDR3 spans 17 amino acids. The CDR3 reads CASSEGFGGGVKNIQYF. CDR3 in DNA: TGTGCCAGCAGTGAAGGCTTTGGCGGGGGGGTTAAAAACATTCAGTACTTC.

J is TRBJ1-1 and V is TRBV5-5; D unclear. This CDR3 is 13 amino acids long. The V and J ends lost 0 bases and 1 base respectively, with 4 bases between them. The V gene's germline CDR1 is SGHKS and CDR2 YYEKEE (reference sequence). The CDR3 sequence: CASSLGGNTEAFF. The CDR3 coding sequence is TGTGCCAGCAGCTTGGGCGGGAACACTGAAGCTTTCTTT.

The chain couples TRBV4-3 to TRBJ2-4; tentatively, D is TRBD2 (5 bases). Germline CDR1 is LGHNA and CDR2 is YSLEER. This CDR3 has 15 residues. V gave up 1 base and J gave up 4 bases, with 11 bases separating them. The CDR3 nucleotides are TGCGCCAGCAGCCAAGGGTCAGGACTTAAAAACATTCAGTACTTC. Translation gives CASSQGSGLKNIQYF.

This chain links TRBV6-6 with TRBJ2-7; the D gene is possibly TRBD2 (6 bases). With 7 bases removed from V and 4 bases from J, the gap between germline ends came to 17 bases. Germline CDR1 reads MNHNY; CDR2 reads SVGAGI (reference sequence). The CDR3 is 14 residues long. CDR3 region: CASNPSGSGYEQYF. CDR3 nucleotides: TGTGCCAGCAACCCCTCCGGGAGTGGGTACGAGCAGTACTTC.

The CDR3 region is CAITSSGPYEQYF. CDR3 coding DNA: TGTGCCATCACCTCTAGCGGTCCCTACGAGCAGTACTTC. V usage is TRBV10-3 and J usage is TRBJ2-7, with 7 bases matching TRBD2. CDR3 length: 13 residues. The germline V gene encodes CDR1 ENHRY and CDR2 SYGVKD. The trim removed 7 bases at V and 2 bases at J, leaving 5 bases unmatched.

The chain couples TRBV9 to TRBJ1-1, with 10 bases that match TRBD1. Germline-derived CDR1 and CDR2 are SGDLS and YYNGEE. CDR3 length: 13 residues. The ends lost 4 bases at V and 6 bases at J; junction bases unmatched: 3. CDR3 DNA sequence: TGTGCCAGCAGCTGGACAGGGGGGTCTGAAGCTTTCTTT. The encoded protein is CASSWTGGSEAFF.

The chain employs TRBV9 and TRBJ1-2; a possible D gene is TRBD1 (6 bases). Trimming took 3 bases from V and 2 from J, leaving 14 bases between them. The CDR3 sequence is 15 residues long. CDR1 SGDLS and CDR2 YYNGEE come from the germline V gene. CDR3 protein: CASSARTAGNYGYTF. CDR3 DNA sequence: TGTGCCAGCAGCGCGAGGACAGCAGGCAACTATGGCTACACCTTC.

The genes are TRBV15 and TRBJ2-5, with 10 bases that match TRBD2. Looked up from germline, CDR1 is LNHNV and CDR2 is YYDKDF (reference sequence). The CDR3 runs to 17 residues. The trim removed 0 bases at V and 1 base at J, leaving 5 bases unmatched. The CDR3 sequence is CATSREGLAGVQETQYF. The CDR3 DNA is TGTGCCACCAGCAGAGAAGGGCTAGCGGGGGTCCAAGAGACCCAGTACTTC.

The gene calls are TRBV19 and TRBJ1-1; 11 nucleotides match TRBD1. Germline CDR1 LNHDA, CDR2 SQIVND (reference sequence). The CDR3 covers 14 residues. Unmatched junction bases numbered 1, after V lost 1 base and J lost 6 bases. The CDR3, as DNA: TGTGCCAGTAGTATAGTGGGACAGGGGGCTGAAGCTTTCTTT. This sequence encodes CASSIVGQGAEAFF. Supplemented by reference TRBV19 and TRBJ1-1, the full variable domain reads DGGITQSPKYLFRKEGQNVTLSCEQNLNHDAMYWYRQDPGQGLRLIYYSQIVNDFQKGDIAEGYSVSREKKESFPLTVTSAQKNPTAFYLCASSIVGQGAEAFFGQGTRLTVV.

The chain carries TRBV19 and TRBJ2-1, with 7 nucleotides matching TRBD2. The length of the CDR3 is 15 residues. V shed 5 bases and J 12 bases; nucleotides not matched to a gene: 16. Germline V gene sequence: CDR1 LNHDA, CDR2 SQIVND (reference sequence). CDR3 in DNA: TGTGCCAGTAGTGCCCGTCCTGATGGGGGGGTGGGGCAGTTCTTC. Amino acids: CASSARPDGGVGQFF. The complete variable domain, with remaining parts taken from reference TRBV19 and TRBJ2-1, reads DGGITQSPKYLFRKEGQNVTLSCEQNLNHDAMYWYRQDPGQGLRLIYYSQIVNDFQKGDIAEGYSVSREKKESFPLTVTSAQKNPTAFYLCASSARPDGGVGQFFGPGTRLTVL.

The V call is TRBV27, the J call TRBJ2-7; D not resolved. Germline V lookup: CDR1 MNHEY, CDR2 SMNVEV (reference sequence). V lost 6 bases to trimming and J lost 5 bases, with 20 bases between them. The CDR3 runs to 15 residues. The CDR3 DNA sequence: TGTGCCAGCAGCCCGACGCCGACAAGCATCAACGAGCAGTACTTC. Translated: CASSPTPTSINEQYF.

This rearrangement joins TRBV5-1 to TRBJ1-1, with D possibly TRBD1 on 5 matching bases. The CDR3 is 14 amino acids. Trimming removed 4 bases at V and 6 bases at J, with 16 bases between. The germline gives CDR1 SGHRS, CDR2 YFSETQ. CDR3 residues: CASSPDLGGAEAFF. The CDR3 DNA is TGCGCCAGCAGCCCCGACCTGGGGGGGGCTGAAGCTTTCTTT.